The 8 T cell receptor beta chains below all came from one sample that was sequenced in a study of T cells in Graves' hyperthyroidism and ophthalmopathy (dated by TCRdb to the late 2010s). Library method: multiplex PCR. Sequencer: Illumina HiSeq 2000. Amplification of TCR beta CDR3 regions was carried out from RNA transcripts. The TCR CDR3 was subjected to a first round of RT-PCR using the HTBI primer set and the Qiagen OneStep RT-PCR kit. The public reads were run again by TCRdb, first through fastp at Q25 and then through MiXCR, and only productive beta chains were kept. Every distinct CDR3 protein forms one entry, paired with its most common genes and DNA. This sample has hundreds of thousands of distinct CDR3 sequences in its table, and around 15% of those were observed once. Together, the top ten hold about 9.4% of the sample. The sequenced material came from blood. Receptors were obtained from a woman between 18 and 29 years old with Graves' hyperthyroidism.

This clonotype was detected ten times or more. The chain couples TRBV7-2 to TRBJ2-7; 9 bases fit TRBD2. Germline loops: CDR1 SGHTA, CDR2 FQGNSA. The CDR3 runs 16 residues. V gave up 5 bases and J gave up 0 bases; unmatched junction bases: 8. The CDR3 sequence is CASSPLGSGGSYEQYF. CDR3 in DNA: TGTGCCAGCAGCCCCCTGGGTAGCGGGGGCTCCTACGAGCAGTACTTC.

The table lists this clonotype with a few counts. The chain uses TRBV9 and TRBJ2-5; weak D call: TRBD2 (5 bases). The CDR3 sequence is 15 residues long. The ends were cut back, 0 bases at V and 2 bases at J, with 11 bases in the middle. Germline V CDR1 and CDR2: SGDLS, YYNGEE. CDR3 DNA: TGTGCCAGCAGCGTAGGTAGCGCCTTTCAAGAGACCCAGTACTTC. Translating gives CASSVGSAFQETQYF.

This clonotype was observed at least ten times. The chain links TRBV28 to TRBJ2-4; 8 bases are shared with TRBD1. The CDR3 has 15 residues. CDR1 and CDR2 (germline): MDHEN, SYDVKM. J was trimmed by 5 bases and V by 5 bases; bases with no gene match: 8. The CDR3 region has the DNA TGTGCCAGCAGTCCGACAGGGGATTGGGAAAACATTCAGTACTTC. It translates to CASSPTGDWENIQYF.

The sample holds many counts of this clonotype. CDR3 residues: CASSSDSGREKLFF. CDR3 coding DNA: TGTGCCAGCAGCTCCGACAGCGGAAGGGAAAAACTGTTTTTT. The chain has TRBV7-8 and TRBJ1-4, with D perhaps TRBD1 (5 bases). V was pared by 4 bases and J by 8 bases, with 14 bases between. The CDR3 loop spans 14 amino acids. Germline V gene lookup returns CDR1 SGHVS and CDR2 FQNEAQ.

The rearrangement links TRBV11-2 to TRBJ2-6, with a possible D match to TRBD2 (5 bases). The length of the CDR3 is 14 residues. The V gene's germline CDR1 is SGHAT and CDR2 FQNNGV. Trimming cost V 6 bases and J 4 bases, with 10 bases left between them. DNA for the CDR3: TGTGCCAGCAGTGAACCGGGAGGGGCCAACGTCCTGACTTTC. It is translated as CASSEPGGANVLTF.

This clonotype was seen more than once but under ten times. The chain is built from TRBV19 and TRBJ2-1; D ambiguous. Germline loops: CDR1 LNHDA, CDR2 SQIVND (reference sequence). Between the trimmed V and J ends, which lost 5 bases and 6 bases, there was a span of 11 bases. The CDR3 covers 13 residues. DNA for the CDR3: TGTGCCAGTAGTCACAAGGGTACCAATGAGCAGTTCTTC. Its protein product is CASSHKGTNEQFF.

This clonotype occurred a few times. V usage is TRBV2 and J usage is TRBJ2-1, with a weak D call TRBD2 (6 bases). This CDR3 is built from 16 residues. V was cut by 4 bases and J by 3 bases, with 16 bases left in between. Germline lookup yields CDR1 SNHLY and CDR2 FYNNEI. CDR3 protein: CASSVRGLKGYNEQFF. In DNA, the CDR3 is TGTGCCAGCAGTGTACGAGGACTAAAAGGCTACAATGAGCAGTTCTTC.

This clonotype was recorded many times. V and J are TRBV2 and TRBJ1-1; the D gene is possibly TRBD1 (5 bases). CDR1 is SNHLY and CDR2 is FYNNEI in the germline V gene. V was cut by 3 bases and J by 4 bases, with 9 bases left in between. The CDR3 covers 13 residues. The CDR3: CASSDAGSTEAFF. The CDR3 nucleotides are TGTGCCAGCAGTGACGCAGGGAGCACTGAAGCTTTCTTT.